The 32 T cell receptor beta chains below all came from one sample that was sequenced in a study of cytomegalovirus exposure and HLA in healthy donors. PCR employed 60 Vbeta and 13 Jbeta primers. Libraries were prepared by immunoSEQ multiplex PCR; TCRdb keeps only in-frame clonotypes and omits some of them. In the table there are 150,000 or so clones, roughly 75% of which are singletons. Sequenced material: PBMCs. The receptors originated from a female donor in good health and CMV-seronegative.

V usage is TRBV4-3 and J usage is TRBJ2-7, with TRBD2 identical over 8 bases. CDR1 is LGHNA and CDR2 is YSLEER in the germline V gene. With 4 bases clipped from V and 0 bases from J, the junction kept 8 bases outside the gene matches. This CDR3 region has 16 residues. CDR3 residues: CASSLRIGGDSYEQYF. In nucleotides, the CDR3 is TGCGCCAGCAGCCTTCGCATCGGGGGGGACTCCTACGAGCAGTACTTC.

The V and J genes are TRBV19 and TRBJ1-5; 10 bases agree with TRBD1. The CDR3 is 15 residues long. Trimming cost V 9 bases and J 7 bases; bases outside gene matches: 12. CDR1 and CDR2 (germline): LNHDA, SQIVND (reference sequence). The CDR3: CASHRTGGSRQPQHF. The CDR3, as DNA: TGTGCCAGCCACCGGACAGGGGGGTCGCGGCAGCCCCAGCATTTT. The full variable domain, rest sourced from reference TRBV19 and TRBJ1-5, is DGGITQSPKYLFRKEGQNVTLSCEQNLNHDAMYWYRQDPGQGLRLIYYSQIVNDFQKGDIAEGYSVSREKKESFPLTVTSAQKNPTAFYLCASHRTGGSRQPQHFGDGTRLSIL.

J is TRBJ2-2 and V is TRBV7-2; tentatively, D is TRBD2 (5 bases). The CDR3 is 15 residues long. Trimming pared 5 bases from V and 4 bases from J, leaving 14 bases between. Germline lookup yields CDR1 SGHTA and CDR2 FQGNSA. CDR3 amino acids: CASSRTGFSTGELFF. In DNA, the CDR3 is TGTGCCAGCAGCCGAACGGGGTTCAGCACCGGGGAGCTGTTTTTT.

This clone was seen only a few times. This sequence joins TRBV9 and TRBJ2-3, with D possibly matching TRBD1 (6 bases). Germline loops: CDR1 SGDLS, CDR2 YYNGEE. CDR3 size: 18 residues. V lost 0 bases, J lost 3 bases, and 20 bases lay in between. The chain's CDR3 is CASSVGDPWGPQTDTQYF. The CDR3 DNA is TGTGCCAGCAGCGTAGGGGACCCATGGGGGCCCCAAACAGATACGCAGTATTTT. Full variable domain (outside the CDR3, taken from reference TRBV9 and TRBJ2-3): DSGVTQTPKHLITATGQRVTLRCSPRSGDLSVYWYQQSLDQGLQFLIQYYNGEERAKGNILERFSAQQFPDLHSELNLSSLELGDSALYFCASSVGDPWGPQTDTQYFGPGTRLTVL.

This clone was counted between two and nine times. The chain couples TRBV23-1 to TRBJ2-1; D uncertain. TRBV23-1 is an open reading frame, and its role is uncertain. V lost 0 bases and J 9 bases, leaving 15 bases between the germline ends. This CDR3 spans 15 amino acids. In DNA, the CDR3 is TGCGCCAGCAGTCAATCGTACCAGGAAAGGCTTGAGCAGTTCTTC. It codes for CASSQSYQERLEQFF.

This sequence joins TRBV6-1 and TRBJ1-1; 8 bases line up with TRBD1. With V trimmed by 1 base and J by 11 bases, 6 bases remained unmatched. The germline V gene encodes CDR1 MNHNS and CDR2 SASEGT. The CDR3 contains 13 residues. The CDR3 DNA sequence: TGTGCCAGCAGTGAAGAGACGGACAGGGCGGCTTTCTTT. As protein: CASSEETDRAAFF.

The CDR3 DNA reads as TGTGCCAGCAGCGTCTACGGGGCCTACGAGCAGTACTTC. This encodes CASSVYGAYEQYF. J is TRBJ2-7 and V is TRBV7-2, with D possibly being TRBD2 (5 bases). Germline assignment: CDR1 SGHTA and CDR2 FQGNSA. Trimming pared 5 bases from V and 2 bases from J, leaving 10 bases between. The CDR3 runs to 13 residues.

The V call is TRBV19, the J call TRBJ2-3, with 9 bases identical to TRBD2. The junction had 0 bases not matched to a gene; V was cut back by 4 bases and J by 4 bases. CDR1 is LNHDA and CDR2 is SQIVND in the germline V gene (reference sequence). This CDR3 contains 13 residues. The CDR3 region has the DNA TGTGCCAGTAGTACTAGCGGGGCAGATACGCAGTATTTT. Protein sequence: CASSTSGADTQYF.

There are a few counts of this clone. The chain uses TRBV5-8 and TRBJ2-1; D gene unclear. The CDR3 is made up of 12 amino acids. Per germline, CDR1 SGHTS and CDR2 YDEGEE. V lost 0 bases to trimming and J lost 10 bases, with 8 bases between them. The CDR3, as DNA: TGTGCCAGCAGCTTGGGCCCCGGGGAGCAGTTCTTC. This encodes CASSLGPGEQFF. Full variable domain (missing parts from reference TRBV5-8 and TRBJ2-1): EAGVTQSPTHLIKTRGQQATLRCSPISGHTSVYWYQQALGLGLQFLLWYDEGEERNRGNFPPRFSGRQFPNYSSELNVNALELEDSALYLCASSLGPGEQFFGPGTRLTVL.

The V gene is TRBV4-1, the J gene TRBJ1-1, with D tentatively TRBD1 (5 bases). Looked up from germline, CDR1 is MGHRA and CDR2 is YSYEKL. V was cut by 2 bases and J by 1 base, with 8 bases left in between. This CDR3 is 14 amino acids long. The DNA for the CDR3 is TGCGCCAGCAGCCAATTTCAGGGGAACACTGAAGCTTTCTTT. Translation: CASSQFQGNTEAFF.

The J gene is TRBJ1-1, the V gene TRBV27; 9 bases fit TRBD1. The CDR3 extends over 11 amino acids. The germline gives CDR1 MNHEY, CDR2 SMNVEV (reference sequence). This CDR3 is CATEDRGEAFF. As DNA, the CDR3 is TGTGCTACCGAAGACAGGGGGGAAGCTTTCTTT.

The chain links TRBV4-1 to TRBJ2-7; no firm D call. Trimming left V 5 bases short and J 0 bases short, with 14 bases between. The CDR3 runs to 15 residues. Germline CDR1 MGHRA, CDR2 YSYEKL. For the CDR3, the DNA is TGCGCCAGCAGCTCCCCGGCGGAGAGCTCCTACGAGCAGTACTTC. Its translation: CASSSPAESSYEQYF.

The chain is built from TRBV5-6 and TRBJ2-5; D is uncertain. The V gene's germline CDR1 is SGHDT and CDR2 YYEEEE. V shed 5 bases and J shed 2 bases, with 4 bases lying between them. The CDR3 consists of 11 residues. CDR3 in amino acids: CASSSQETQYF. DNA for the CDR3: TGTGCCAGCAGTTCTCAAGAGACCCAGTACTTC. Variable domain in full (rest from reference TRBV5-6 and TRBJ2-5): DAGVTQSPTHLIKTRGQQVTLRCSPKSGHDTVSWYQQALGQGPQFIFQYYEEEERQRGNFPDRFSGHQFPNYSSELNVNALLLGDSALYLCASSSQETQYFGPGTRLLVL.

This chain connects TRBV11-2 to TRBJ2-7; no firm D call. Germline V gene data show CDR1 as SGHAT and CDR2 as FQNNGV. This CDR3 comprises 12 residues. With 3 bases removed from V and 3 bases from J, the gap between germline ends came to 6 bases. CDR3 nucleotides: TGTGCCAGCAGCTTCCAGGACTACGAGCAGTACTTC. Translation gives CASSFQDYEQYF.

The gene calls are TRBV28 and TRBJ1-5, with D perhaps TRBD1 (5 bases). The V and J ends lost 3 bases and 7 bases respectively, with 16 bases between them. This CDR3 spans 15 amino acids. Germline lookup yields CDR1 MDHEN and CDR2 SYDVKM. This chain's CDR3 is CASSFRAGEGQPQHF. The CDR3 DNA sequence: TGTGCCAGCAGTTTTAGAGCGGGGGAGGGGCAGCCCCAGCATTTT.

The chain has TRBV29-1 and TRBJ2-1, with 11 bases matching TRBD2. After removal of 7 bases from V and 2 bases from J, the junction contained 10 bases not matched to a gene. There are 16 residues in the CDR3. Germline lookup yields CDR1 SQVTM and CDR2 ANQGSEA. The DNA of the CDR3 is TGCAGCGGTGACTCGGGACTAGCGGCGCCCTACAATGAGCAGTTCTTC. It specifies CSGDSGLAAPYNEQFF.

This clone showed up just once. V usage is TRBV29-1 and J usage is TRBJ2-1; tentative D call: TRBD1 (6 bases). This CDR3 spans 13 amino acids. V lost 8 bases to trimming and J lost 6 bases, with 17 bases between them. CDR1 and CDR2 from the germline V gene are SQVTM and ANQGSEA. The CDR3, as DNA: TGCAGCTCCAGGGGCTTAGCGATCAATGAGCAGTTCTTC. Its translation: CSSRGLAINEQFF.

The CDR3 loop reads CASRFREGQGIEQFF. For the CDR3, the DNA is TGTGCCAGCAGATTTAGGGAGGGACAGGGGATTGAGCAGTTCTTC. The chain combines TRBV6-1 with TRBJ2-1; 10 bases align to TRBD1. The CDR3 length is 15 residues. Per germline, CDR1 MNHNS and CDR2 SASEGT. V was clipped by 6 bases and J by 9 bases; unmatched bases: 11.

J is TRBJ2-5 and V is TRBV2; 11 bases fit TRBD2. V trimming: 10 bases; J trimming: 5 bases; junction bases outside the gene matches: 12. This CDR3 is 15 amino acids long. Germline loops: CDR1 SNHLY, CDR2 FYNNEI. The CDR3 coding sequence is TGTGCCACCAGAGTAGCGGGGGGGACCCCGGAGACCCAGTACTTC. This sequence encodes CATRVAGGTPETQYF.

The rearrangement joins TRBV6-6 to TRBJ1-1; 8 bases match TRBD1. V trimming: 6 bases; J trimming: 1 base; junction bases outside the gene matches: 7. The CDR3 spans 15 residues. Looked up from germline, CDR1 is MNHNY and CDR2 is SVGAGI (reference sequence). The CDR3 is CASSDRGGSNTEAFF. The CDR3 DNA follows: TGTGCCAGCAGCGACAGGGGAGGATCGAACACTGAAGCTTTCTTT.

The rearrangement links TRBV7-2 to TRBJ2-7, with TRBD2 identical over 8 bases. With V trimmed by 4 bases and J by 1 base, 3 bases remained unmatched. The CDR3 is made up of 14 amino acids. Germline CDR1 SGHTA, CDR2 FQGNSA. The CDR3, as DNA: TGTGCCAGCAGCTCTAGCGGGCAATCCTACGAGCAGTACTTC. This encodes CASSSSGQSYEQYF.

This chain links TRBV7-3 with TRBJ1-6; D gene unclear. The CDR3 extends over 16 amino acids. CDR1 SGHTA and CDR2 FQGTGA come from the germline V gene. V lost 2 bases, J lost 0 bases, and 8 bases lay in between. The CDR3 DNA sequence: TGTGCCAGCAGCTTACTCGCGAGCTCCTATAATTCACCCCTCCACTTT. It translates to CASSLLASSYNSPLHF.

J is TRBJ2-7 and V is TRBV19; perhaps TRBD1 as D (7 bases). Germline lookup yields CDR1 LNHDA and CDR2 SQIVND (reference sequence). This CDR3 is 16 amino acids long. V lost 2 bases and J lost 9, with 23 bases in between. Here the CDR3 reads CASSISPGTDQGGQYF. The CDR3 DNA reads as TGTGCCAGTAGTATATCCCCCGGGACAGACCAGGGGGGGCAGTACTTC.

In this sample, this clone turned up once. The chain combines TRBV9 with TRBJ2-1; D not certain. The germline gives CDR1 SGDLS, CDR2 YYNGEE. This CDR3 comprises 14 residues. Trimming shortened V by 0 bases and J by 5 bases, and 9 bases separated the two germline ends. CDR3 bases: TGTGCCAGCAGCGTAGAGGATAGCAACAATGAGCAGTTCTTC. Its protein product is CASSVEDSNNEQFF.

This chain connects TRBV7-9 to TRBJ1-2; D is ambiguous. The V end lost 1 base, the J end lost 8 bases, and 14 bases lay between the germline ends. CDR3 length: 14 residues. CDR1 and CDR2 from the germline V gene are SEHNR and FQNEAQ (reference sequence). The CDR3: CASSLEEGVGGYTF. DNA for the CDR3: TGTGCCAGCAGCTTAGAGGAGGGCGTTGGGGGCTACACCTTC.

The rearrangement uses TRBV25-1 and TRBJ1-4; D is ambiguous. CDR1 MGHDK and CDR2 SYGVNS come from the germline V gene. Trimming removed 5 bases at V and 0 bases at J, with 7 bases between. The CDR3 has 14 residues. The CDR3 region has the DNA TGTGCCAGCAGTCAGGTCGCAACTAATGAAAAACTGTTTTTT. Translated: CASSQVATNEKLFF.

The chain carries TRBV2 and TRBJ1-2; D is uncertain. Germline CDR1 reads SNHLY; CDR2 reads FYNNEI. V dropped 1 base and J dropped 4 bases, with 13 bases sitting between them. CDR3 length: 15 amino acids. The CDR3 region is CASSEVPEPSYGYTF. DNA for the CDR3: TGTGCCAGCAGTGAAGTACCAGAACCCTCCTATGGCTACACCTTC.

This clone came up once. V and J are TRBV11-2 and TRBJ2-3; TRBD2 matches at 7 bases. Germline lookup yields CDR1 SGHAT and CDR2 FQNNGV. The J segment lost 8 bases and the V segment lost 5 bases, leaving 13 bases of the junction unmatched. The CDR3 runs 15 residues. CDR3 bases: TGTGCCAGCAGCCTACCCTCCGGGACTACTTTTACGCAGTATTTT. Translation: CASSLPSGTTFTQYF.

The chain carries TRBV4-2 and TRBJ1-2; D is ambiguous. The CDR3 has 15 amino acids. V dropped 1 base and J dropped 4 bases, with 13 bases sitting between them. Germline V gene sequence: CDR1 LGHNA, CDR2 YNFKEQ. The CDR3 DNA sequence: TGTGCCAGCAGCCAAGTGAGCCTCGAGGGCTATGGCTACACCTTC. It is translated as CASSQVSLEGYGYTF.

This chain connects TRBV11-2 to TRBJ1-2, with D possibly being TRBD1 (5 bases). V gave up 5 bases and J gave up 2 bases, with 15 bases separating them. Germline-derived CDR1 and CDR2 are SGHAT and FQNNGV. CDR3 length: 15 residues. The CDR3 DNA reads TGTGCCAGCAGCCCCGGGACTCCGGGGAACTATGGCTACACCTTC. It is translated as CASSPGTPGNYGYTF.

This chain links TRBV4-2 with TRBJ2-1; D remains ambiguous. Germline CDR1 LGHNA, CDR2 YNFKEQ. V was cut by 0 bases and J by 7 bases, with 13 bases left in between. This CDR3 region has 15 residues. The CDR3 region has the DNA TGTGCCAGCAGCCAAGATCTCGCAGGTAAAAATGAGCAGTTCTTC. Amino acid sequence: CASSQDLAGKNEQFF.

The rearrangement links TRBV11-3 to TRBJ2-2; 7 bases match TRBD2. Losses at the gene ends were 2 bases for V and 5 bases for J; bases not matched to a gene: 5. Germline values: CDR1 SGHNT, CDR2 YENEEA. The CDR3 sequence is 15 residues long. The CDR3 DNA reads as TGTGCCAGCAGCTTAAGAGCGGGAAGTACCGGGGAGCTGTTTTTT. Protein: CASSLRAGSTGELFF. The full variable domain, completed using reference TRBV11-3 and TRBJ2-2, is EAGVVQSPRYKIIEKKQPVAFWCNPISGHNTLYWYLQNLGQGPELLIRYENEEAVDDSQLPKDRFSAERLKGVDSTLKIQPAELGDSAVYLCASSLRAGSTGELFFGEGSRLTVL.